This T cell receptor (beta chain) was retrieved from a study of long-term antiretroviral therapy in people with HIV. Study results and caveats: The repertoire was dominated at all time points by clones expanded before ART.

Turning to this clone: Its antigen remains unknown.

Sequencing relied on immunoSEQ assay v3.0, run at survey level. Some clones are missing from TCRdb's copy, which holds only in-frame ones; the method was immunoSEQ multiplex PCR. The sample contains 15,000 or so clones, 88% of which appear only once. Specimen: unsorted PBMCs, collected 6.2 years after starting antiretroviral therapy. The receptor comes from a man aged 35-49 years with HIV.

This chain's CDR3 is CASSRAGSGVYSNQPQHF. CDR3 DNA: TGTGCCAGCAGCCGCGCCGGGTCCGGTGTTTATAGCAATCAGCCCCAGCATTTT. The chain couples TRBV7-2 to TRBJ1-5, with no clear D. The CDR3 length is 18 residues. Germline CDR1 and CDR2: SGHTA and FQGNSA. With 5 bases removed from V and 0 bases from J, the gap between germline ends came to 20 bases.